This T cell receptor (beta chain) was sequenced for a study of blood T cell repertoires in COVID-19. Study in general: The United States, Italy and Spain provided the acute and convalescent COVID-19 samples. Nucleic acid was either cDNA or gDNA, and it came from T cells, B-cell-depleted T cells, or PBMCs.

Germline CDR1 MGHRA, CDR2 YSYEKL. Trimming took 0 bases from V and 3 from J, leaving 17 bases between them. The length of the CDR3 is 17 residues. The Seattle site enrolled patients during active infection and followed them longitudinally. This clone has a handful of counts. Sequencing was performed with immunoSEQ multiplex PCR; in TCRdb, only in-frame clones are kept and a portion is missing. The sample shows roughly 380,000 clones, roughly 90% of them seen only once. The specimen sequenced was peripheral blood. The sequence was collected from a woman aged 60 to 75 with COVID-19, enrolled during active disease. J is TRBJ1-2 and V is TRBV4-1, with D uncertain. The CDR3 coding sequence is TGCGCCAGCAGCCAAGAGATCCCTTCGCGGGGAGACTATGGCTACACCTTC. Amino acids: CASSQEIPSRGDYGYTF.